This T cell receptor (beta chain) emerged from a study of shared clonotypes between healthy human individuals. It was CD45RO-negative cells, positively selected for CCR7, that made up naive CD8 cells, with terminally differentiated effector memory CD45RA+ cells excluded. Study-wide results and caveats: Estimated clonotype richness was generally higher in naive than memory subsets. Specimens sampled were limited to blood, with tissue repertoires likely differing.

In the case of this clone: Its antigen is undetermined.

This CDR3 region has 15 residues. V was shortened by 4 bases and J by 7 bases, with 20 bases between the two germline ends. From germline, CDR1 is SGHRS and CDR2 YFSETQ. Sequenced by immunoSEQ multiplex PCR; TCRdb stores in-frame clones only, minus some. This sample has millions of clones, with about 94% found just once. The gene calls are TRBV5-1 and TRBJ1-1; a weak D match, TRBD1 (6 bases). This receptor was identified in a man between 18 and 29 years old in good health. Sequenced: naive CD8+ T cells sorted from blood. The CDR3, as DNA: TGCGCCAGCAGCGCTGACAGGCTAAACTCGATTGAAGCTTTCTTT. As protein: CASSADRLNSIEAFF.